Below, 18 T cell receptor beta chains from the same sample are listed, as sequenced in a study of T cell responses to AZD1222 COVID-19 vaccine. The assay was immunoSEQ multiplex PCR, and TCRdb's table has in-frame clones only and misses some. The sample lists around 140,000 clones; around 90% were seen once. Sequencing used peripheral blood, obtained 28 days after the second AZD1222 dose. These receptors were taken from an adult who received the AZD1222 COVID-19 vaccine.

This sequence joins TRBV21-1 and TRBJ2-7; the table gives TRBD1 as D, unverified against the DNA. TRBV21-1 is flagged as a pseudogene. The CDR3 spans 15 residues. CDR3: CASSIGHQGSDEQYF. CDR3 in DNA: TGTGCCAGCAGCATTGGGCACCAGGGTTCCGACGAGCAGTACTTC.

In DNA form, the CDR3 reads TGTGCCAGCAGCGCATGGGGCTCTTCGAACACCGGGGAGCTGTTTTTT. Residues: CASSAWGSSNTGELFF. The chain uses TRBV9 and TRBJ2-2, with a possible D match to TRBD1 (5 bases). Trimming took off 3 bases at V and 0 bases at J, with 12 bases between the two ends. The CDR3 sequence is 16 residues long. Germline CDR1 SGDLS, CDR2 YYNGEE.

The chain couples TRBV19 to TRBJ2-1; 7 bases match TRBD2. This CDR3 comprises 14 residues. Trimming at V came to 4 bases and at J to 4 bases, leaving 4 bases not matched to a gene. The germline V gene has CDR1 LNHDA and CDR2 SQIVND (reference sequence). The CDR3 bases are TGTGCCAGTAGTACCGCGGGAGAGTACAATGAGCAGTTCTTC. Translating gives CASSTAGEYNEQFF. The variable domain in full, with the rest retrieved from reference TRBV19 and TRBJ2-1, is DGGITQSPKYLFRKEGQNVTLSCEQNLNHDAMYWYRQDPGQGLRLIYYSQIVNDFQKGDIAEGYSVSREKKESFPLTVTSAQKNPTAFYLCASSTAGEYNEQFFGPGTRLTVL.

J is TRBJ2-5 and V is TRBV7-2, with D uncertain. This CDR3 is built from 14 residues. V was clipped by 5 bases and J by 1 base, with 11 bases between them. CDR1 is SGHTA, CDR2 FQGNSA, per germline. In DNA, the CDR3 is TGTGCCAGCAGCGTATCCGGCGTCCAAGAGACCCAGTACTTC. It translates to CASSVSGVQETQYF. The variable domain in full, completed from reference TRBV7-2 and TRBJ2-5, reads GAGVSQSPSNKVTEKGKDVELRCDPISGHTALYWYRQSLGQGLEFLIYFQGNSAPDKSGLPSDRFSAERTGGSVSTLTIQRTQQEDSAVYLCASSVSGVQETQYFGPGTRLLVL.

This clone was picked up one time. This rearrangement joins TRBV18 to TRBJ1-1; the D is unclear. V shed 1 base and J shed 6 bases, with 9 bases lying between them. The length of the CDR3 is 13 residues. The germline CDR1 and CDR2 sequences are KGHSH and LQKENI. The DNA of the CDR3 is TGTGCCAGCTCACCACTGGGTGGCCCTGAAGCTTTCTTT. Amino acids: CASSPLGGPEAFF. Looking up the rest from reference TRBV18 and TRBJ1-1 gives the full variable domain: NAGVMQNPRHLVRRRGQEARLRCSPMKGHSHVYWYRQLPEEGLKFMVYLQKENIIDESGMPKERFSAEFPKEGPSILRIQQVVRGDSAAYFCASSPLGGPEAFFGQGTRLTVV.

This sequence joins TRBV7-9 and TRBJ2-4; a weak D match, TRBD2 (6 bases). V was cut by 5 bases and J by 0 bases, with 17 bases left in between. Germline V gene lookup returns CDR1 SEHNR and CDR2 FQNEAQ (reference sequence). The CDR3 is made up of 17 amino acids. CDR3 loop: CASSPRWGDLAKNIQYF. The DNA of the CDR3 is TGTGCCAGCAGCCCCCGTTGGGGGGACCTAGCCAAAAACATTCAGTACTTC.

The V gene is TRBV4-1, the J gene TRBJ2-3, with TRBD2 identical over 7 bases. This CDR3 region has 12 residues. Germline CDR1 reads MGHRA; CDR2 reads YSYEKL. Trimming took 1 base from V and 9 from J; bases not matched to a gene: 1. CDR3 coding DNA: TGCGCCAGCAGCCAAGCGGGGGGAACGCAGTATTTT. Its translation is CASSQAGGTQYF.

This chain links TRBV7-3 with TRBJ2-1, with no clear D. The CDR3 has 16 residues. CDR1 is SGHTA and CDR2 is FQGTGA in the germline V gene. The V end lost 5 bases, the J end lost 4 bases, and 18 bases lay between the germline ends. The DNA of the CDR3 is TGTGCCAGCAGCATTCTGGGGTGGCAGACTTACAATGAGCAGTTCTTC. Encoded protein: CASSILGWQTYNEQFF.

The chain couples TRBV7-9 to TRBJ1-2, with D possibly being TRBD1 (5 bases). The ends were cut back, 5 bases at V and 3 bases at J, with 13 bases in the middle. This CDR3 is built from 14 residues. CDR1 and CDR2 from the germline V gene are SEHNR and FQNEAQ (reference sequence). CDR3 DNA sequence: TGTGCCAGCAGCCAAGGGGAGCTCCACTATGGCTACACCTTC. Its protein product is CASSQGELHYGYTF.

This chain links TRBV10-3 with TRBJ1-5, with D unresolved. V lost 3 bases, J lost 8 bases, and 11 bases lay in between. The germline CDR1 and CDR2 sequences are ENHRY and SYGVKD. CDR3 length equals 13 residues. CDR3 region: CAISDEGGKPQHF. DNA of the CDR3: TGTGCCATCAGTGACGAAGGAGGGAAGCCCCAGCATTTT.

V and J are TRBV15 and TRBJ2-3; D possibly corresponds to TRBD1 (5 bases). Germline V gene lookup returns CDR1 LNHNV and CDR2 YYDKDF (reference sequence). The CDR3 is 15 residues long. Deletions cut 8 bases from V and 0 bases from J, with 15 bases between. CDR3 loop: CATCGAPTSTDTQYF. Written as DNA, the CDR3 is TGTGCCACCTGTGGGGCTCCCACTAGCACAGATACGCAGTATTTT.

V gene TRBV7-2 combines with J gene TRBJ1-6, with TRBD1 as a possible D gene (6 bases). Germline V CDR1 and CDR2: SGHTA, FQGNSA. This CDR3 is built from 12 residues. V was cut by 4 bases and J by 8 bases, with 6 bases left in between. CDR3: CASSSGDSPLHF. CDR3 in DNA: TGTGCCAGCAGCTCAGGGGATTCACCCCTCCACTTT. Complete variable domain (other parts from reference TRBV7-2 and TRBJ1-6): GAGVSQSPSNKVTEKGKDVELRCDPISGHTALYWYRQSLGQGLEFLIYFQGNSAPDKSGLPSDRFSAERTGGSVSTLTIQRTQQEDSAVYLCASSSGDSPLHFGNGTRLTVT.

This rearrangement joins TRBV28 to TRBJ1-1; D is undetermined. V lost 8 bases, J lost 1 base, and 2 bases lay in between. This CDR3 spans 10 amino acids. The germline gives CDR1 MDHEN, CDR2 SYDVKM. CDR3 DNA sequence: TGTGCCAGCGGGAACACTGAAGCTTTCTTT. The encoded protein is CASGNTEAFF.

The chain employs TRBV6-1 and TRBJ1-4; D ambiguous. Germline values: CDR1 MNHNS, CDR2 SASEGT. The CDR3 is 15 amino acids. Trimming removed 1 base from V and 7 bases from J, with 13 bases in between. The CDR3 nucleotides are TGTGCCAGCAGTGAAGATATTCTGCGGGTTGAAAAACTGTTTTTT. Protein product: CASSEDILRVEKLFF.

The V call is TRBV6-1, the J call TRBJ1-3; weak D call: TRBD1 (6 bases). Between the trimmed V and J ends, which lost 1 base and 2 bases, there was a span of 9 bases. CDR1 is MNHNS, CDR2 SASEGT, per germline. This CDR3 is built from 15 residues. The CDR3 is CASSEGGLAGNTIYF. DNA for the CDR3: TGTGCCAGCAGTGAAGGGGGGCTGGCTGGAAACACCATATATTTT.

The gene calls are TRBV4-2 and TRBJ2-5; 7 bases are a match to TRBD2. Germline CDR1 and CDR2: LGHNA and YNFKEQ. Germline trimming cut 3 bases from V and 2 bases from J; bases unmatched to any gene: 12. The CDR3 is 17 amino acids. Here the CDR3 reads CASSQDPGTTLQETQYF. The CDR3, as DNA: TGTGCCAGCAGCCAGGACCCCGGGACTACCTTACAAGAGACCCAGTACTTC.

The rearrangement joins TRBV18 to TRBJ1-2; 9 nucleotides agree with TRBD1. The V segment lost 0 bases and the J segment 7 bases; nucleotides outside the gene matches: 12. Germline V gene lookup returns CDR1 KGHSH and CDR2 LQKENI. There are 17 residues in the CDR3. CDR3 in DNA: TGTGCCAGCTCACCACCCGGCCCACAGGGGGCGTCAGGTGGCTACACCTTC. Translation gives CASSPPGPQGASGGYTF.

The V call is TRBV7-2, the J call TRBJ2-1; D may be TRBD2 (6 bases). The germline V and J ends were trimmed by 6 bases and 9 bases, with 12 bases remaining between them. The V gene's germline CDR1 is SGHTA and CDR2 FQGNSA. The CDR3 covers 12 residues. Here the CDR3 reads CASRTVGGEQFF. CDR3 nucleotide sequence: TGTGCCAGCAGAACGGTGGGGGGTGAGCAGTTCTTC.